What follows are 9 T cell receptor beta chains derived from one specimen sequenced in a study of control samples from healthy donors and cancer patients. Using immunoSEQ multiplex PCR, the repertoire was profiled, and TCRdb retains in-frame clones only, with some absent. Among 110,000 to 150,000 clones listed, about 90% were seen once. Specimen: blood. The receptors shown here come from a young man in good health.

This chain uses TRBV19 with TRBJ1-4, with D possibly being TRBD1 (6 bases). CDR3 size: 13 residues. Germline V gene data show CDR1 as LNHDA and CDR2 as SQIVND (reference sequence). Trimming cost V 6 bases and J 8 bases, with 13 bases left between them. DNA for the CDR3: TGTGCCAGTAGCAGACAGGCGATCGAAAAACTGTTTTTT. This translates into CASSRQAIEKLFF.

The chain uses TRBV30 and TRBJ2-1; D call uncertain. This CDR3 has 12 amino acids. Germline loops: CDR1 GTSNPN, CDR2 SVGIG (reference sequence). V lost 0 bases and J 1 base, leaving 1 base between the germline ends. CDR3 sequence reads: CAWSVSYNEQFF. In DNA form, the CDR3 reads TGTGCCTGGAGTGTTTCCTACAATGAGCAGTTCTTC.

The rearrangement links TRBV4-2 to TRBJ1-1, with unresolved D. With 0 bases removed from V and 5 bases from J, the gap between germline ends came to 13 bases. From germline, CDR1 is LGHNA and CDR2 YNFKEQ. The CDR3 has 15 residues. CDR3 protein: CASSQDADMVTEAFF. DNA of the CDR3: TGTGCCAGCAGCCAAGATGCCGATATGGTTACTGAAGCTTTCTTT.

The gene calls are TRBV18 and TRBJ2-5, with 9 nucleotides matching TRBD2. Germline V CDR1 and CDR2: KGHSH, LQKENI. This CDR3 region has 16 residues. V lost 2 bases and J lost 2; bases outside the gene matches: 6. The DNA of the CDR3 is TGTGCCAGCTCACCAACCAGCGGGGGGAGACAAGAGACCCAGTACTTC. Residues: CASSPTSGGRQETQYF.

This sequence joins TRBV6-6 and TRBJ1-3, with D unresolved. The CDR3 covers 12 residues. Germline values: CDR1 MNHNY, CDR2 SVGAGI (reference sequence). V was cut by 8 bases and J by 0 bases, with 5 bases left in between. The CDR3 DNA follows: TGTGCCAGCGTAAGCTCTGGAAACACCATATATTTT. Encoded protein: CASVSSGNTIYF.

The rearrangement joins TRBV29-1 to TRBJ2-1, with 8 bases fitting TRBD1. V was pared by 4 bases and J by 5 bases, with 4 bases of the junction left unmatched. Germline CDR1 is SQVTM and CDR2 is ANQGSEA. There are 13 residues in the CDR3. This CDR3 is CSVARQGNNEQFF. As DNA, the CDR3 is TGCAGCGTTGCGCGACAGGGGAACAATGAGCAGTTCTTC.

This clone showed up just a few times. DNA for the CDR3: TGTGCCAGCAGCGTAGCGCAGGGTTTGGATACGCAGTATTTT. Encoded protein: CASSVAQGLDTQYF. The V gene is TRBV9, the J gene TRBJ2-3; D perhaps matches TRBD1 (5 bases). V was clipped by 0 bases and J by 6 bases, with 11 bases between them. Germline V lookup: CDR1 SGDLS, CDR2 YYNGEE. The CDR3 has 14 residues. The whole variable domain, remainder taken from reference TRBV9 and TRBJ2-3, is DSGVTQTPKHLITATGQRVTLRCSPRSGDLSVYWYQQSLDQGLQFLIQYYNGEERAKGNILERFSAQQFPDLHSELNLSSLELGDSALYFCASSVAQGLDTQYFGPGTRLTVL.

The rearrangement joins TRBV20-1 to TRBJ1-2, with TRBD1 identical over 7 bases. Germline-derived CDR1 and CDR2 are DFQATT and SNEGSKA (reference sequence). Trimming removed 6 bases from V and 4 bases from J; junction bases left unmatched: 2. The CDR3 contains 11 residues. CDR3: CSARDSYGYTF. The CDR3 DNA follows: TGCAGTGCCCGGGACAGCTATGGCTACACCTTC.

The CDR3, as DNA: TGCGCCAGCAGCCAAGAGGAGGGGGTGGTCTATGGCTACACCTTC. Translation gives CASSQEEGVVYGYTF. The rearrangement joins TRBV4-1 to TRBJ1-2, with a weak D call TRBD1 (6 bases). The germline V gene has CDR1 MGHRA and CDR2 YSYEKL. CDR3 length equals 15 residues. Trimming removed 0 bases from V and 4 bases from J, with 12 bases in between.